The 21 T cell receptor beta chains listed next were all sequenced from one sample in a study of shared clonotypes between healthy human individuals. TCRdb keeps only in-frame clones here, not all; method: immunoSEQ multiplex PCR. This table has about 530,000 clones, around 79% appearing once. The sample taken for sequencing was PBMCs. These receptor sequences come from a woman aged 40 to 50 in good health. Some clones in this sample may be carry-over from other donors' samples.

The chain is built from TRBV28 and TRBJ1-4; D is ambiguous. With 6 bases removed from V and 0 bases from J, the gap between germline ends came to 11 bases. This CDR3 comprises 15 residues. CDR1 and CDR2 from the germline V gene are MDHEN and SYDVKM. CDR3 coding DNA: TGTGCCAGCAGCGATCCTACTACAACTAATGAAAAACTGTTTTTT. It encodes CASSDPTTTNEKLFF.

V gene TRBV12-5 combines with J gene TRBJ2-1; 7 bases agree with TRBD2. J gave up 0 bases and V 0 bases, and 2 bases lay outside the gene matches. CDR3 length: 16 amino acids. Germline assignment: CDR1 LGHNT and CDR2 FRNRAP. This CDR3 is CASGLVIAGSYNEQFF. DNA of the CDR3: TGTGCTAGTGGTTTGGTAATAGCGGGCTCCTACAATGAGCAGTTCTTC.

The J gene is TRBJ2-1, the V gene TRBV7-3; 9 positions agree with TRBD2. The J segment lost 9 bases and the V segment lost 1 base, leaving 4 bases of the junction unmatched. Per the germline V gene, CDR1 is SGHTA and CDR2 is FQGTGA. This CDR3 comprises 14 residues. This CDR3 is CASSLRAGGSEQFF. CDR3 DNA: TGTGCCAGCAGCTTAAGAGCGGGAGGAAGTGAGCAGTTCTTC.

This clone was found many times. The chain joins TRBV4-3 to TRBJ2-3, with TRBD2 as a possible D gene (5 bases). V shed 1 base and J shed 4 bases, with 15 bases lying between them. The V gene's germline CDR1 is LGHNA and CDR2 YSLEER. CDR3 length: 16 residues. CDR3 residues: CASSQVGGSAADTQYF. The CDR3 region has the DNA TGCGCCAGCAGCCAAGTAGGAGGTAGCGCGGCAGATACGCAGTATTTT.

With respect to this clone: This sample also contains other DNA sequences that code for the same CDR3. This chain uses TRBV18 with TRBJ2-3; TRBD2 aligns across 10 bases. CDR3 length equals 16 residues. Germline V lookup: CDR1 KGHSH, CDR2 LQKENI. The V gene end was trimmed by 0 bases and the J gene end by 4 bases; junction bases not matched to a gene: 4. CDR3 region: CASSPPSSGRADTQYF. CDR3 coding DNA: TGTGCCAGCTCACCACCGTCTAGCGGGAGAGCAGATACGCAGTATTTT.

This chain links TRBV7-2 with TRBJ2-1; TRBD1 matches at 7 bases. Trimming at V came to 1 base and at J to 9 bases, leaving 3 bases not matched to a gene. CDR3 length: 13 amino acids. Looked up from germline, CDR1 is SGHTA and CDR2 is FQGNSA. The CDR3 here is CASSLVGGGEQFF. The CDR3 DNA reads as TGTGCCAGCAGCTTAGTAGGGGGCGGTGAGCAGTTCTTC.

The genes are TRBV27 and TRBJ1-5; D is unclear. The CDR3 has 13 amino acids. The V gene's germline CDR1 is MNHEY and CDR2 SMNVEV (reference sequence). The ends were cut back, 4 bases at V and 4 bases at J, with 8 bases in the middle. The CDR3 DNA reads TGTGCCAGCAGTTGGACGCGGAATCAGCCCCAGCATTTT. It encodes CASSWTRNQPQHF.

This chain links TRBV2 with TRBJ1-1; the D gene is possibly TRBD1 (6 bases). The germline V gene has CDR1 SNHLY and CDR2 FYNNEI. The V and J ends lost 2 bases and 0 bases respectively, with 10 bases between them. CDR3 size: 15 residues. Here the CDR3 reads CASSELGALNTEAFF. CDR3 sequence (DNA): TGTGCCAGCAGTGAATTGGGGGCCCTGAACACTGAAGCTTTCTTT.

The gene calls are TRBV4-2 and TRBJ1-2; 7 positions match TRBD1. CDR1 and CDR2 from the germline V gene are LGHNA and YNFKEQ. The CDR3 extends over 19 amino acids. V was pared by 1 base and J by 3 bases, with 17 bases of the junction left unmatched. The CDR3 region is CASSQGVTGLRLNHYGYTF. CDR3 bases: TGTGCCAGCAGCCAAGGTGTGACAGGGTTGAGGCTTAACCACTATGGCTACACCTTC.

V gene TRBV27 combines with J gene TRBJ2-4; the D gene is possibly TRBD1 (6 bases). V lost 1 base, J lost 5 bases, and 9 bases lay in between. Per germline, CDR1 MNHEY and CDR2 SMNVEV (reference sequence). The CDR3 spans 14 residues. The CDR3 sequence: CASSLYGGQNIQYF. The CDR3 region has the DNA TGTGCCAGCAGTTTATATGGGGGCCAAAACATTCAGTACTTC.

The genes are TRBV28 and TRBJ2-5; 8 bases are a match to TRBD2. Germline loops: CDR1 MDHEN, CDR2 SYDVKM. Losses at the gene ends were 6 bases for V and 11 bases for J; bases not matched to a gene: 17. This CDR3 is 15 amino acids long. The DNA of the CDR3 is TGTGCCAGCAGCACCCCGGGCGGGAGGTCTCGGGAGCAGTACTTC. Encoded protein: CASSTPGGRSREQYF.

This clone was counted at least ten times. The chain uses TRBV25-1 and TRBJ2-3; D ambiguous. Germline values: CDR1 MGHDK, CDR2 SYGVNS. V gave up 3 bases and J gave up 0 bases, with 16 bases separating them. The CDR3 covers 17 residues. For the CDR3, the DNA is TGTGCCAGCAGTGATAACTGGGGTACTGCTAGCACAGATACGCAGTATTTT. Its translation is CASSDNWGTASTDTQYF.

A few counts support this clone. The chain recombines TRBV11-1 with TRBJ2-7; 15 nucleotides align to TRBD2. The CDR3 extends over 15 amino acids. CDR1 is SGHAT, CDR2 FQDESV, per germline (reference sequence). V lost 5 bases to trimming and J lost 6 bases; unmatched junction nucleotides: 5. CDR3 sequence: CASSNPGLAGGEQYF. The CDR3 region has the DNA TGTGCCAGCAGCAATCCGGGACTAGCGGGAGGCGAGCAGTACTTC.

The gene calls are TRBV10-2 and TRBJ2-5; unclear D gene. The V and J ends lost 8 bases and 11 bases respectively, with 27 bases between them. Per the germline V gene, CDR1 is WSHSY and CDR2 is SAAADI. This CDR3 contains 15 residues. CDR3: CASGRWKDLAEEQYF. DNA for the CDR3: TGCGCCAGCGGGCGTTGGAAGGATTTGGCGGAAGAGCAGTACTTC.

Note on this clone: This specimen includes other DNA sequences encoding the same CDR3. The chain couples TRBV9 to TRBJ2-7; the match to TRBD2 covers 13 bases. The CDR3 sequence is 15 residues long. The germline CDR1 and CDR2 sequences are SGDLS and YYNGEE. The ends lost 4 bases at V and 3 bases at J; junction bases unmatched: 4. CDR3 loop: CASSPRLAGGYEQYF. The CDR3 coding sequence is TGTGCCAGCAGCCCACGACTAGCGGGGGGCTACGAGCAGTACTTC.

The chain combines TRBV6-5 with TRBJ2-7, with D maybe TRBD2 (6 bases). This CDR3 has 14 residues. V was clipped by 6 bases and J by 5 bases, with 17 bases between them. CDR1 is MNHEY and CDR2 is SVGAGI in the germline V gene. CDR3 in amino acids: CASRDRLTGDEQYF. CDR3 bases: TGTGCCAGCAGGGACCGGCTGACGGGGGACGAGCAGTACTTC.

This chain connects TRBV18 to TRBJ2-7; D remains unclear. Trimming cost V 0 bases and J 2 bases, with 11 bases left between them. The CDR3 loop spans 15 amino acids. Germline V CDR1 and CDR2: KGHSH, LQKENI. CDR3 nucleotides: TGTGCCAGCTCACCACCAAACCGAGCCCCCTACGAGCAGTACTTC. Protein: CASSPPNRAPYEQYF. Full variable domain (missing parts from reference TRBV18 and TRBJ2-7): NAGVMQNPRHLVRRRGQEARLRCSPMKGHSHVYWYRQLPEEGLKFMVYLQKENIIDESGMPKERFSAEFPKEGPSILRIQQVVRGDSAAYFCASSPPNRAPYEQYFGPGTRLTVT.

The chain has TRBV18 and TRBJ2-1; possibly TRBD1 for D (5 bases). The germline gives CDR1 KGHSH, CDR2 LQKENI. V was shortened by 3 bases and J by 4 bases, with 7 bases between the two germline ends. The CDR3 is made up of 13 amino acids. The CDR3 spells CASSPGQYNEQFF. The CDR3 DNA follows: TGTGCCAGCTCACCGGGGCAGTACAATGAGCAGTTCTTC.

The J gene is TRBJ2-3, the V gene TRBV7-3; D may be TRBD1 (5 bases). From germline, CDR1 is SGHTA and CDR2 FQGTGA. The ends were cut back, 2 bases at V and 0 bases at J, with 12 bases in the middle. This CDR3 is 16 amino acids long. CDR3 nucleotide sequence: TGTGCCAGCAGCTTACAACAGGCCACTAGCACAGATACGCAGTATTTT. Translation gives CASSLQQATSTDTQYF.

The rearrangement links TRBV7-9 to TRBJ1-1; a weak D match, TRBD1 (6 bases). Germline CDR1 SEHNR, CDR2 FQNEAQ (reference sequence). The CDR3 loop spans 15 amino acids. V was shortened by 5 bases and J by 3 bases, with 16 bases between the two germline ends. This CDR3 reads CASSPEGGRYTEAFF. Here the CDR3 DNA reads TGTGCCAGCAGCCCAGAAGGGGGAAGGTACACTGAAGCTTTCTTT.

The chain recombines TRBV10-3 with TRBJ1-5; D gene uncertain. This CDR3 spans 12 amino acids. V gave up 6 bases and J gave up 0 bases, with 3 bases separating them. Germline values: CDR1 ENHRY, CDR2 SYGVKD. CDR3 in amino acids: CAISVSNQPQHF. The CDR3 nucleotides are TGTGCCATCAGCGTTAGCAATCAGCCCCAGCATTTT.